This TCR beta chain was recovered during a study of T cells in pancreatic ductal adenocarcinoma. Here immunoSEQ multiplex PCR was the method, and the copy in TCRdb shows in-frame clones only, minus some. The profile covers about 5,400 clones, with 72% appearing a single time and about 10% taken by the ten largest. The germline gives CDR1 KGHSH, CDR2 LQKENI. V lost 3 bases and J lost 5, with 13 bases in between. The CDR3 length is 14 residues. The selected patients with pancreatic ductal adenocarcinoma had surgery but no neoadjuvant therapy. Sequenced: pancreatic tumor tissue. This receptor was identified in a human donor with pancreatic ductal adenocarcinoma. This rearrangement joins TRBV18 to TRBJ1-1, with D perhaps matching TRBD1 (5 bases). The CDR3 DNA sequence: TGTGCCAGCTCACCTGTTCCCGGGGGGACTGAAGCTTTCTTT. It encodes CASSPVPGGTEAFF.